This TCR beta chain was retrieved from a study of cytomegalovirus exposure and HLA in healthy donors. The germline V gene encodes CDR1 SGDLS and CDR2 YYNGEE. Trimming left V 0 bases short and J 9 bases short, with 19 bases between. The CDR3 totals 15 residues. As concerns this clone: What it binds is unknown.

Points from the study as a whole: The analysis excluded some indistinguishable V segments, including TRBV6-2 and TRBV6-3.

Vbeta (60) and Jbeta (13) primers were used in the PCR. This table comes from immunoSEQ multiplex PCR, and its TCRdb copy is limited to in-frame clones, with some not included. Here the sample spans fewer than 150,000 clones, over 80% being singletons. The chain employs TRBV9 and TRBJ2-7; maybe TRBD1 (6 bases). Sequenced: PBMCs. This clonotype was sampled from a man aged 50 to 59 in good health and CMV-seronegative. CDR3 DNA: TGTGCCAGCAGCGTAGGGAGCCAGGGGTTCTCGGGGCAGTACTTC. Translating it yields CASSVGSQGFSGQYF.